The present TCR beta chain was sequenced within a study of T cell responses to AZD1222 COVID-19 vaccine. Study background: The study pooled second doses at about 4 or about 12 weeks.

Regarding this clone: The antigen remains unidentified.

Study-wide results and limits: Reports indicate that nearly half of spike-specific TCRs are directed at unmutated variant regions. Seropositive status at baseline applied to only a handful of AZD1222 recipients.

Profiled with immunoSEQ multiplex PCR; TCRdb holds only in-frame clones, not every one. The sample has some 140,000 clones, around nine tenths seen once. The clonotype comes from an adult in good health. Sequenced material: peripheral blood, taken on day 0 of AZD1222 vaccination.

The DNA of the CDR3 is TGCAGCGTTCGCAGGGGTTCCTACGAGCAGTACTTC. This translates into CSVRRGSYEQYF. The rearrangement joins TRBV29-1 to TRBJ2-7, with D tentatively TRBD1 (6 bases). Trimming took off 5 bases at V and 1 base at J, with 9 bases between the two ends. Germline CDR1 reads SQVTM; CDR2 reads ANQGSEA. CDR3 length: 12 amino acids.